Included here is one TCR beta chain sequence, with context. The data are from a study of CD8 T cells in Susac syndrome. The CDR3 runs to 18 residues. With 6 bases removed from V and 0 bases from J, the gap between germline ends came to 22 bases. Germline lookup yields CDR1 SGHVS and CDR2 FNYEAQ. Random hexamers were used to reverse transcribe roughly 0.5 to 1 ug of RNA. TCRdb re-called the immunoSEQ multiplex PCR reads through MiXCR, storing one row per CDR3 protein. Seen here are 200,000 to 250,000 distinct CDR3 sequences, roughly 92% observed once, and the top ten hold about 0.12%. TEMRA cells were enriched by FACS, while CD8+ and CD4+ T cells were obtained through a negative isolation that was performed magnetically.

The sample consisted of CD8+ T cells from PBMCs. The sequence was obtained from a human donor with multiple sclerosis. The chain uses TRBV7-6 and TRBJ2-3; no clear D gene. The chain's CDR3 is CASSSEAPLRLSTDTQYF. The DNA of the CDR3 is TGTGCCAGCAGTTCCGAGGCGCCGCTGCGGCTCAGCACAGATACGCAGTATTTT.